This record covers a single T cell receptor beta chain. Its specificity is unknown. These data are taken from a study of human T cells and chemical hapten exposure. Looking at the study overall: Throughout a study of about 6 months, patients underwent weekly scalp administration of diphenylcyclopropenone doses. Alopecia areata, totalis or universalis affected patients who were mostly female.

Indicated time point: patch test 1, 2 weeks after DPC sensitization. As to treatment: therapeutic diphenylcyclopropenone sensitization with weekly scalp DPC. Germline assignment: CDR1 WNHNN and CDR2 SYGVQD (reference sequence). This CDR3 is 14 amino acids long. The V end lost 7 bases, the J end lost 4 bases, and 16 bases lay between the germline ends. Broader study findings: Following DPC sensitization, TCRs present above 1 in 1000 frequency showed no change.

TCRdb re-called the RACE reads through MiXCR, storing one row per CDR3 protein. Altogether 74,000 or so distinct CDR3 sequences are present, over 9% being singletons, with the ten largest covering 1.4%. The source is a woman between 50 and 59 years old with alopecia areata. Some clones in this sample may be carry-over from other donors' samples. The chain couples TRBV10-1 to TRBJ2-5; the D gene could be TRBD1 or TRBD2 (6 bases each). This material consisted of whole blood, taken in connection with sensitization to the hapten diphenylcyclopropenone (DPC). CDR3 in DNA: TGCGCCAGCAAAATTGGGGGGCCCGGAGAGACCCAGTACTTC. Translating it yields CASKIGGPGETQYF.